These 14 T cell receptor beta chains originate from one sample sequenced in a study of cytomegalovirus exposure and HLA in healthy donors. Generated by immunoSEQ multiplex PCR, the TCRdb table keeps only in-frame clones and is missing some. Among tens of thousands of clones listed, almost 85% were seen once. Specimen: PBMCs. These receptor sequences come from a woman aged 18-35 years in good health and CMV-seropositive.

The chain combines TRBV2 with TRBJ2-5, with 7 bases lining up with TRBD1. V dropped 9 bases and J dropped 2; count of bases not matched to a gene: 9. The germline V gene has CDR1 SNHLY and CDR2 FYNNEI. The CDR3 covers 14 residues. The chain's CDR3 is CASKEPGQQETQYF. The CDR3 DNA reads as TGTGCCAGTAAAGAGCCGGGACAGCAAGAGACCCAGTACTTC.

The chain combines TRBV28 with TRBJ2-7, with a possible D match to TRBD1 (5 bases). This CDR3 spans 15 amino acids. CDR1 MDHEN and CDR2 SYDVKM come from the germline V gene. V was shortened by 1 base and J by 7 bases, with 17 bases between the two germline ends. The CDR3 bases are TGTGCCAGCAGTTTATCGGCAGGGTCGGTCTGGGAGCAGTACTTC. This encodes CASSLSAGSVWEQYF.

This sequence joins TRBV7-2 and TRBJ2-5, with 10 bases fitting TRBD1. Germline V gene sequence: CDR1 SGHTA, CDR2 FQGNSA. The CDR3 contains 14 residues. The ends lost 4 bases at V and 3 bases at J; junction bases unmatched: 2. As DNA, the CDR3 is TGTGCCAGCAGCTGGGGGACAGGGGAAGAGACCCAGTACTTC. Protein product: CASSWGTGEETQYF.

The J gene is TRBJ2-1, the V gene TRBV29-1, with D possibly matching TRBD1 (6 bases). The CDR3 has 11 amino acids. Trimming stripped 6 bases from V and 5 bases from J, with 8 bases between. The germline CDR1 and CDR2 sequences are SQVTM and ANQGSEA. CDR3 loop: CSVQGDNEQFF. The CDR3 DNA follows: TGCAGCGTACAGGGAGACAATGAGCAGTTCTTC.

This rearrangement joins TRBV27 to TRBJ2-7; 7 bases align to TRBD1. V trimming: 5 bases; J trimming: 6 bases; junction bases outside the gene matches: 10. The germline CDR1 and CDR2 sequences are MNHEY and SMNVEV (reference sequence). There are 14 residues in the CDR3. CDR3 in amino acids: CASSTRRSGGEQYF. The CDR3 DNA reads TGTGCCAGCAGTACCCGTCGCTCAGGGGGCGAGCAGTACTTC.

The genes are TRBV6-4 and TRBJ2-3, with 9 nucleotides matching TRBD2. The CDR3 consists of 15 residues. V shed 5 bases, J shed 4 bases, and the junction held 7 bases outside the gene matches. CDR1 is MRHNA and CDR2 is SNTAGT in the germline V gene. CDR3 in DNA: TGTGCCAGCAGTCTGAGCGGGGGGAGGGCAGATACGCAGTATTTT. Its translation is CASSLSGGRADTQYF.

This clone was seen a handful of times. This chain's CDR3 is CASSLDADQPQHF. CDR3 coding DNA: TGTGCCAGCTCACTAGATGCTGATCAGCCCCAGCATTTT. The chain combines TRBV18 with TRBJ1-5; D is unresolved. Per germline, CDR1 KGHSH and CDR2 LQKENI. The CDR3 spans 13 residues. V lost 4 bases to trimming and J lost 5 bases, with 9 bases between them. The full variable domain, in which reference TRBV18 and TRBJ1-5 provide the parts outside the CDR3, is NAGVMQNPRHLVRRRGQEARLRCSPMKGHSHVYWYRQLPEEGLKFMVYLQKENIIDESGMPKERFSAEFPKEGPSILRIQQVVRGDSAAYFCASSLDADQPQHFGDGTRLSIL.

This clone was detected only once. The V and J genes are TRBV6-5 and TRBJ1-1; perhaps TRBD1 as D (5 bases). CDR3 length: 13 amino acids. The germline gives CDR1 MNHEY, CDR2 SVGAGI. The V end lost 4 bases, the J end lost 1 base, and 7 bases lay between the germline ends. CDR3 in DNA: TGTGCCAGCAGTTGGGGGGAGAACACTGAAGCTTTCTTT. Protein: CASSWGENTEAFF.

The CDR3 region has the DNA TGTGCCAGCAGCTTAGCCCTTTACAATGAGCAGTTCTTC. Translated, it gives CASSLALYNEQFF. The rearrangement links TRBV7-7 to TRBJ2-1, with D unclear. Per the germline V gene, CDR1 is SSHAT and CDR2 is FNYEAQ (reference sequence). The CDR3 is 13 residues long. Deletions cut 0 bases from V and 4 bases from J, with 4 bases between.

The table lists this clone with a count of one. V is TRBV27 and J is TRBJ1-3; D may be TRBD1 (5 bases). Germline CDR1 and CDR2: MNHEY and SMNVEV (reference sequence). V was cut by 3 bases and J by 9 bases, with 12 bases left in between. This CDR3 has 13 residues. The CDR3 sequence is CASSFLGGATIYF. CDR3 sequence (DNA): TGTGCCAGCAGTTTTCTCGGAGGGGCCACCATATATTTT.

This sequence joins TRBV7-9 and TRBJ1-6; perhaps TRBD1 as D (6 bases). Trimming stripped 3 bases from V and 2 bases from J, with 14 bases between. Germline values: CDR1 SEHNR, CDR2 FQNEAQ (reference sequence). The CDR3 contains 17 residues. The CDR3 DNA is TGTGCCAGCAGCTTTGAACAGGGAGGGACCTATAATTCACCCCTCCACTTT. Its protein product is CASSFEQGGTYNSPLHF.

The gene calls are TRBV5-1 and TRBJ2-5, with D possibly matching TRBD2 (5 bases). The CDR3 spans 14 residues. CDR1 and CDR2 (germline): SGHRS, YFSETQ. The V end lost 0 bases, the J end lost 7 bases, and 13 bases lay between the germline ends. CDR3 region: CASSLERVGSTQYF. The DNA of the CDR3 is TGCGCCAGCAGCTTGGAGAGGGTAGGGTCGACCCAGTACTTC.

The chain carries TRBV5-1 and TRBJ1-2, with D possibly being TRBD1 (5 bases). Germline V lookup: CDR1 SGHRS, CDR2 YFSETQ. The CDR3 consists of 15 residues. Trimming shortened V by 7 bases and J by 0 bases, and 16 bases separated the two germline ends. The CDR3: CASGLDSGANYGYTF. CDR3 in DNA: TGCGCCAGCGGGCTAGACAGTGGAGCTAACTATGGCTACACCTTC.

The V call is TRBV6-1, the J call TRBJ1-3, with unresolved D. V lost 6 bases, J lost 2 bases, and 8 bases lay in between. Germline V lookup: CDR1 MNHNS, CDR2 SASEGT. The CDR3 has 13 residues. The CDR3 bases are TGTGCCAGCAGGGCGGTGACTGGAAACACCATATATTTT. It encodes CASRAVTGNTIYF.